The present TCR beta chain was sequenced within a study of blood T cell repertoires in COVID-19. As for the study in general: Sample material is recorded as cDNA or gDNA derived from T cells, B-cell-depleted T cells, or PBMCs.

This CDR3 comprises 14 residues. V was shortened by 0 bases and J by 5 bases, with 6 bases between the two germline ends. Germline V lookup: CDR1 SGHDT, CDR2 YYEEEE. Profiled with immunoSEQ multiplex PCR; TCRdb holds only in-frame clones, not every one. The data show 200,000 to 250,000 clones, approximately 85% seen once. The source material was peripheral blood. The rearrangement joins TRBV5-6 to TRBJ1-6; D gene ambiguous. The TCR sequence derives from a woman in her seventies with COVID-19, enrolled during active disease. For the CDR3, the DNA is TGTGCCAGCAGCTTGGAACAGAATAATTCACCCCTCCACTTT. This codes for CASSLEQNNSPLHF. Supplemented by reference TRBV5-6 and TRBJ1-6, the full variable domain reads DAGVTQSPTHLIKTRGQQVTLRCSPKSGHDTVSWYQQALGQGPQFIFQYYEEEERQRGNFPDRFSGHQFPNYSSELNVNALLLGDSALYLCASSLEQNNSPLHFGNGTRLTVT.